Following are 4 T cell receptor beta chains from one sample sequenced in a study of blood T cell repertoires in COVID-19. TCRdb's copy holds only in-frame clones and misses some; the assay was immunoSEQ multiplex PCR. The table lists 380,000 or so clones, 80% to 90% of them singletons. The sequenced sample consisted of peripheral blood. The receptors were sampled from a man aged 35-49 years with acute or convalescent COVID-19.

This rearrangement joins TRBV11-3 to TRBJ2-3; 7 bases match TRBD1. V lost 6 bases and J lost 4; bases outside the gene matches: 7. The CDR3 consists of 14 residues. Per the germline V gene, CDR1 is SGHNT and CDR2 is YENEEA. The CDR3 region is CASSQGGSADTQYF. CDR3 nucleotides: TGTGCCAGCAGTCAAGGGGGCAGTGCAGATACGCAGTATTTT.

The genes are TRBV5-1 and TRBJ2-7, with D tentatively TRBD2 (6 bases). The germline CDR1 and CDR2 sequences are SGHRS and YFSETQ. The CDR3 has 14 amino acids. Trimming took off 5 bases at V and 0 bases at J, with 12 bases between the two ends. The CDR3 sequence is CASRSYSGSYEQYF. DNA for the CDR3: TGCGCCAGCAGGTCATATAGCGGCTCCTACGAGCAGTACTTC.

The chain employs TRBV19 and TRBJ1-2; the D gene is possibly TRBD1 (5 bases). Germline CDR1 is LNHDA and CDR2 is SQIVND (reference sequence). This CDR3 region has 13 residues. V lost 6 bases and J 3 bases, leaving 11 bases between the germline ends. The CDR3 loop is CASSHDRDYGYTF. In DNA, the CDR3 is TGTGCCAGTAGCCATGACAGAGACTATGGCTACACCTTC. Full variable domain (remainder filled in from reference TRBV19 and TRBJ1-2): DGGITQSPKYLFRKEGQNVTLSCEQNLNHDAMYWYRQDPGQGLRLIYYSQIVNDFQKGDIAEGYSVSREKKESFPLTVTSAQKNPTAFYLCASSHDRDYGYTFGSGTRLTVV.

The genes are TRBV29-1 and TRBJ1-2; 9 bases agree with TRBD1. There are 13 residues in the CDR3. Looked up from germline, CDR1 is SQVTM and CDR2 is ANQGSEA. Trimming removed 7 bases from V and 1 base from J; junction bases left unmatched: 4. The CDR3 sequence is CSATGGGNYGYTF. The CDR3 DNA reads as TGCAGCGCTACAGGGGGCGGTAACTATGGCTACACCTTC.